The 10 T cell receptor beta chains given below trace back to one sample, sequenced in a study of OX40 agonist ivuxolimab in advanced cancers. The repertoire was sequenced with immunoSEQ multiplex PCR; TCRdb's copy has only in-frame clones and lacks some. In the table there are roughly 59,000 clones, approximately 80% of which are singletons. This specimen was CD4+ or CD8+ T cells sorted from blood, taken in a trial of the OX40 agonist ivuxolimab. These receptors were taken from an adult with an advanced solid tumor such as melanoma, head and neck, liver or kidney cancer.

J is TRBJ2-7 and V is TRBV5-4; unclear D gene. Germline CDR1 reads SGHNT; CDR2 reads YYREEE (reference sequence). The CDR3 extends over 14 amino acids. The germline V and J ends were trimmed by 4 bases and 0 bases, with 11 bases remaining between them. The DNA for the CDR3 is TGTGCCAGCAGCCCAACATCTTACTCCTACGAGCAGTACTTC. Its translation: CASSPTSYSYEQYF.

The chain employs TRBV28 and TRBJ1-2; no definite D call. This CDR3 has 11 residues. Germline CDR1 and CDR2: MDHEN and SYDVKM. V lost 10 bases and J 6 bases, leaving 12 bases between the germline ends. CDR3 DNA sequence: TGTGCCACCACGACGCCAGATGGCTACACCTTC. Its protein is CATTTPDGYTF.

V and J are TRBV2 and TRBJ1-2, with 9 bases matching TRBD1. Trimming removed 8 bases from V and 8 bases from J; junction bases left unmatched: 9. The length of the CDR3 is 13 residues. CDR1 is SNHLY and CDR2 is FYNNEI in the germline V gene. The CDR3 protein is CASDAQGAFGYTF. CDR3 DNA: TGTGCCAGCGACGCACAGGGGGCATTCGGCTACACCTTC.

For the CDR3, the DNA is TGTGCCAGCAGCTTGAAACTAGCGCCCTACGAGCAGTACTTC. Protein product: CASSLKLAPYEQYF. J is TRBJ2-7 and V is TRBV5-4; 7 bases align to TRBD2. The V gene end was trimmed by 1 base and the J gene end by 2 bases; junction bases not matched to a gene: 3. The CDR3 consists of 14 residues. From germline, CDR1 is SGHNT and CDR2 YYREEE (reference sequence). Variable domain in full (rest from reference TRBV5-4 and TRBJ2-7): ETGVTQSPTHLIKTRGQQVTLRCSSQSGHNTVSWYQQALGQGPQFIFQYYREEENGRGNFPPRFSGLQFPNYSSELNVNALELDDSALYLCASSLKLAPYEQYFGPGTRLTVT.

This chain connects TRBV6-1 to TRBJ1-5; D is undetermined. V lost 7 bases and J lost 6, with 10 bases in between. Germline V CDR1 and CDR2: MNHNS, SASEGT. The CDR3 runs to 12 residues. The DNA for the CDR3 is TGTGCCAGCACCGAACCGGGTCAGCCCCAGCATTTT. This sequence encodes CASTEPGQPQHF.

The J gene is TRBJ1-1, the V gene TRBV19; D unresolved. The germline V gene encodes CDR1 LNHDA and CDR2 SQIVND (reference sequence). V gave up 3 bases and J gave up 0 bases, with 11 bases separating them. The CDR3 loop spans 15 amino acids. The CDR3 sequence is CASSIMASLNTEAFF. The CDR3 DNA reads TGTGCCAGTAGTATTATGGCCAGCTTGAACACTGAAGCTTTCTTT.

CDR3 protein: CASRSGGDGTEAFF. CDR3 nucleotides: TGTGCCAGCCGCTCCGGAGGGGACGGCACTGAAGCTTTCTTT. The rearrangement links TRBV7-9 to TRBJ1-1, with D possibly matching TRBD1 (5 bases). Trimming took off 8 bases at V and 4 bases at J, with 17 bases between the two ends. The CDR3 runs 14 residues. Germline V gene sequence: CDR1 SEHNR, CDR2 FQNEAQ (reference sequence).

The chain links TRBV4-2 to TRBJ1-2, with 7 bases that match TRBD1. With 3 bases clipped from V and 6 bases from J, the junction kept 4 bases outside the gene matches. CDR3 length equals 13 residues. CDR1 LGHNA and CDR2 YNFKEQ come from the germline V gene. The CDR3 nucleotides read TGTGCCAGCAGCCATGACAGGGTAGATGGCTACACCTTC. Translated, it gives CASSHDRVDGYTF.

This chain joins TRBV5-1 and TRBJ1-2; D possibly corresponds to TRBD1 (5 bases). With 2 bases removed from V and 0 bases from J, the gap between germline ends came to 11 bases. CDR3 size: 15 residues. CDR1 and CDR2 (germline): SGHRS, YFSETQ. The CDR3 DNA is TGCGCCAGCAGCTTCGGGACCCAATCTAACTATGGCTACACCTTC. Protein: CASSFGTQSNYGYTF.

V is TRBV9 and J is TRBJ1-4; possible D gene TRBD1, 5 bases. V was trimmed by 4 bases and J by 8 bases, leaving 15 bases between them. The CDR3 is 14 amino acids. CDR1 SGDLS and CDR2 YYNGEE come from the germline V gene. The CDR3 region has the DNA TGTGCCAGCAGCCCCGAGGGGACGGAGGAAAAACTGTTTTTT. Amino acids: CASSPEGTEEKLFF.